This T cell receptor (beta chain) comes out of a study of cytotoxic CD8 clonotypes in ibrutinib-treated CLL. Study summary: Across the patients, some ten were relapsed/refractory, approximately 15 treatment-naive and under 18 IGHV unmutated. The study's findings and limits: Baseline clonality, above age-matched healthy donor levels, tracked circulating CD8+ T-cell counts.

This clone turned up a few times. Its antigen is not known. Library input was around 1.9 micrograms of DNA from cryopreserved PBMCs. The CDR3 has 13 residues. V dropped 3 bases and J dropped 1 base, with 8 bases sitting between them. The germline V gene encodes CDR1 SGHRS and CDR2 YFSETQ. Deep sequencing aimed at 1 in 200,000 to 1 in 1 million T cells' resolution. Here immunoSEQ multiplex PCR was the method, and the copy in TCRdb shows in-frame clones only, minus some. This table has some 30,000 clones, 75% to 80% appearing once. J is TRBJ2-7 and V is TRBV5-1; no clear D gene. The source was PBMCs, collected after 36 months of ibrutinib treatment. The receptor's source is a human donor with chronic lymphocytic leukemia. The DNA for the CDR3 is TGCGCCAGCAGCTCCCAAACATCCTACGAGCAGTACTTC. This codes for CASSSQTSYEQYF.